The sequence of this TCR beta chain was determined in a study of PD-L1 blockade in urothelial cancer (dated by TCRdb to the late 2010s). Background on the whole study: Therapy was started in the mid-2010s for all patients, and atezolizumab 1,200 mg was administered intravenously every 3 weeks. A median of 141,255 T cells and some 82,000 unique TCRs was obtained from blood samples, and a median clonality of around 0.08 was observed. Blood samples were analyzed at 3 weeks after treatment start (second dose) and at 6 weeks after treatment start. About 90% of the 29 patients were males with bladder-origin urothelial cancer, and about 65% of the roughly 29 reported a prior smoking history. The study was an exploratory multi-omic analysis of somatic, immune and clinical correlates of response to PD-L1 blockade with atezolizumab in urothelial cancer. Twenty-nine patients had pretreatment blood TCR-seq, some 24 had at least one posttreatment blood collection, and some 24 had tumor TCR-seq. Durable clinical benefit was achieved by nine patients but not by the remaining 20. An ECOG performance status of 0 or 1 was recorded for the patients, and 0 to 3 prior chemotherapy regimens had been received by the patients. TCR sequencing covered pretreatment tumor samples and matched, serially collected peripheral blood taken before and after atezolizumab treatment. Durable clinical benefit was defined as progression-free survival longer than 6 months, and TCR features were also tested against progression-free and overall survival. In the same patients who had TCR sequencing, pretreatment tumors also underwent whole exome sequencing and RNA sequencing. What the work shows at the level of the full study, not this receptor alone: Because of the small sample size (n ≈ 31) and the many exploratory analyses performed, the results are intended to be regarded as hypothesis-generating. Among patients with durable benefit, tumor-associated TCR clones showed greater expansion in peripheral blood 3 weeks after treatment started (n ≈ 23, p = 0.022). Improved progression-free and overall survival was associated with having pretreatment peripheral blood TCR clonality below the median.

Reading the label with the study, this specimen's time point is: peripheral blood 6 weeks after treatment start. The cohort comprised nearly 30 patients with locally advanced or metastatic urothelial carcinoma treated at Memorial Sloan Kettering on a trial protocol. Peripheral blood mononuclear cells were collected pretreatment and during treatment, with between 1 and 8 total time points per patient. The Qiagen DNeasy Blood extraction kit was used to purify genomic DNA from total PBMCs and tumor samples. PBMCs were collected pretreatment and during treatment and were isolated and stored as previously described. Synthetic TCR analog templates were spiked into each PCR so that absolute template abundance could be estimated from read counts. The immunoSEQ assay was used to amplify TCRbeta CDR3 regions from genomic DNA with bias-controlled V and J gene primers. Rearranged TCRbeta segments were sequenced at approximately 20X coverage. The published analysis was carried out like this. Clustering was used to correct sequencing errors, and CDR3s were annotated against IMGT to assign V, D and J genes. Downstream analyses used only productive TCRbeta rearrangements, leaving out any out-of-frame or stop-codon sequences. Clonality was computed as one minus Shannon entropy normalized by the log of the number of unique productive sequences. Fisher's exact test with Benjamini-Hochberg correction, using a cutoff of adjusted p below 0.01, was how clones that differed between time points or between blood and tumor were identified. TCRdb obtained this table from immuneACCESS and retained in-frame rearrangements with V and J assigned. These tables miss some clones; where compared with another copy, unresolved V genes account for less than half of the shortfall, and the remainder is unexplained. V, J and clone size are those of that table, while D and trimming were read from the DNA. The sample includes around 80,000 clones, with around 93% observed a single time. The ten largest account for 0.87% of the sample.

In the case of this clone: No antigen is known for it. Within one base of it there is no much larger clone, and no base qualities were kept.

The starting material was PBMCs, obtained around atezolizumab (anti-PD-L1) treatment. The sequence was obtained from a woman aged 80 or over with urothelial cancer.

The CDR3 corresponds to CASSLRASGDEQFF. At the DNA level, the sequence is TGTGCCAGCAGTCTGCGAGCTAGCGGAGATGAGCAGTTCTTC. The receptor chain draws on TRBV28 and TRBJ2-1, and 7 bases in between align with TRBD2. The germline V gene yields MDHEN for CDR1 and SYDVKM for CDR2. The CDR3 covers 14 residues, taking in both the cysteine and the phenylalanine. Only CDR3 DNA is held: 42 bases, read in frame from base 1. From V the trimming removes 5 bases and from J it removes 8 bases, while the gene matches leave 9 bases of the junction unaccounted for. Full variable domain (CDR3 extended with the reference TRBV28 and TRBJ2-1 proteins): DVKVTQSSRYLVKRTGEKVFLECVQDMDHENMFWYRQDPGLGLRLIYFSYDVKMKEKGDIPEGYSVSREKKERFSLILESASTNQTSMYLCASSLRASGDEQFFGPGTRLTVL.